This T cell receptor (beta chain) was identified during a study of blood T cell repertoires in COVID-19. Overall study context: Samples of COVID-19 (acute and convalescent) were obtained from the United States, Italy and Spain. Sources were T cells, B-cell-depleted T cells, or PBMCs; the material itself was cDNA or gDNA.

In the original processing: Using reference gene primer amplification, nucleated cell counts were estimated. The data were produced by immunoSEQ multiplex PCR, yet TCRdb's version contains in-frame clones alone and is incomplete. The DNA was the basis for D and trimming; V, J and clone size are from that table. This sample has roughly 120,000 clones; about 92% occur once, and the top ten carry about 3.5%. The V and J ends lost 4 bases and 9 bases, in that order; junction bases with no gene match: 3. Germline CDR1 LNHDA, CDR2 SQIVND (reference sequence). CDR3 length equals 14 residues. Sequencing was done on a sample of peripheral blood. This clonotype was sampled from a man aged 50 to 60 with active COVID-19. The chain couples TRBV19 to TRBJ1-6, with 10 bases identical to TRBD1. In nucleotides, the CDR3 is TGTGCCAGTAGTACCGACAGGGGGCTTTCACCCCTCCACTTT. Amino acid sequence: CASSTDRGLSPLHF.